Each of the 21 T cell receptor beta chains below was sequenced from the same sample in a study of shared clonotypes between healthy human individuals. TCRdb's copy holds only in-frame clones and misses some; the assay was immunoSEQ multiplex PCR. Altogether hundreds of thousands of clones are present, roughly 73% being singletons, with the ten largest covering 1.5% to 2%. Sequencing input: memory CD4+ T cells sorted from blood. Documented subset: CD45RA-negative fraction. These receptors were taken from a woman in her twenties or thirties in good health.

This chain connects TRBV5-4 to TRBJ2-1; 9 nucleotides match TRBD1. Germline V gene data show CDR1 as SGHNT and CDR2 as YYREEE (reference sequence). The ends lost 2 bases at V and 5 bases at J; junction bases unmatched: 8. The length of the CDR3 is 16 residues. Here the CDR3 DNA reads TGTGCCAGCAGCTTTGGAGTAAGGGACAGGGACAATGAGCAGTTCTTC. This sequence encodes CASSFGVRDRDNEQFF.

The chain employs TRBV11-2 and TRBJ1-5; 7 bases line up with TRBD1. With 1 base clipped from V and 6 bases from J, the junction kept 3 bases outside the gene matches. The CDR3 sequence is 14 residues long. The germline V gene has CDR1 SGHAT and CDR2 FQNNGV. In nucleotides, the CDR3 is TGTGCCAGCAGCTTAGGACAGGGCGGTCAGCCCCAGCATTTT. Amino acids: CASSLGQGGQPQHF.

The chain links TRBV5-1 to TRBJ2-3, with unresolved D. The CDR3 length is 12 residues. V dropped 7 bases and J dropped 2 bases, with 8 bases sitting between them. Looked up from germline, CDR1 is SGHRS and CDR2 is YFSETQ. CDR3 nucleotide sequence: TGCGCCAGCTTGGGCAACACAGATACGCAGTATTTT. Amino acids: CASLGNTDTQYF. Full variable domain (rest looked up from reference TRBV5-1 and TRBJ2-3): KAGVTQTPRYLIKTRGQQVTLSCSPISGHRSVSWYQQTPGQGLQFLFEYFSETQRNKGNFPGRFSGRQFSNSRSEMNVSTLELGDSALYLCASLGNTDTQYFGPGTRLTVL.

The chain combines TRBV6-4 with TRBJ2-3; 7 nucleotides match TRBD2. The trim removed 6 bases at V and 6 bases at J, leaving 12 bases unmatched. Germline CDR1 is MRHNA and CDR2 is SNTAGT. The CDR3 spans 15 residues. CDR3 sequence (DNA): TGTGCCAGCAGCCGGACAAACAAGGGAGGGGATACGCAGTATTTT. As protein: CASSRTNKGGDTQYF.

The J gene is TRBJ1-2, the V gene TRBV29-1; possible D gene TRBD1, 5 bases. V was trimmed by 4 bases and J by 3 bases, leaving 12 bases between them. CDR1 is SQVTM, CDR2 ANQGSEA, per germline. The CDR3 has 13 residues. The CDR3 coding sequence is TGCAGCGTTGTCACAGGCCCCCACTATGGCTACACCTTC. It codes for CSVVTGPHYGYTF.

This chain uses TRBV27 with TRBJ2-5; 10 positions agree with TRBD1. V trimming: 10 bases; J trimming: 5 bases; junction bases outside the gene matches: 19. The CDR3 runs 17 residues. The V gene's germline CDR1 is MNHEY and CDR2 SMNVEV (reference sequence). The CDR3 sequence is CATALRAGTGVRETQYF. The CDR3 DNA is TGTGCCACCGCCCTCCGTGCCGGGACAGGGGTGCGGGAGACCCAGTACTTC.

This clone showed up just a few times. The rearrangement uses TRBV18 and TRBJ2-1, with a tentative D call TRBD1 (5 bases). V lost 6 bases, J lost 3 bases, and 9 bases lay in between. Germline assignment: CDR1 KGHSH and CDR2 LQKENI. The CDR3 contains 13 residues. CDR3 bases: TGTGCCAGCTCGGACGACAGCTACAATGAGCAGTTCTTC. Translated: CASSDDSYNEQFF.

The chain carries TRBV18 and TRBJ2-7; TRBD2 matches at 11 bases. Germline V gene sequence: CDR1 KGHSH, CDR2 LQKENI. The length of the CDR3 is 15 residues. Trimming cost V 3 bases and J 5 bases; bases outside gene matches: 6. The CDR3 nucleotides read TGTGCCAGCTCACCTATGGGACTAGCGGTAAACGAGCAGTACTTC. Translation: CASSPMGLAVNEQYF.

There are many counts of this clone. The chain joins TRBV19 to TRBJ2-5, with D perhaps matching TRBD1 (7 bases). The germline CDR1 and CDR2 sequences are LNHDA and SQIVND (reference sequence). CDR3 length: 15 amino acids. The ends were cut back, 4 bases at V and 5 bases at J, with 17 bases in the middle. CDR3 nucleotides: TGTGCCAGTAGTAGATTGGAGGGGGCGCGGGAGACCCAGTACTTC. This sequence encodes CASSRLEGARETQYF.

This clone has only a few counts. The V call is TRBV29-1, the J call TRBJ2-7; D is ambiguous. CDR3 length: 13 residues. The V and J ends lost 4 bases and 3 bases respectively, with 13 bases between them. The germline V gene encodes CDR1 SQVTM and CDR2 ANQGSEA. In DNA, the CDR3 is TGCAGCGTTGCCCGTGGGCAGGACTACGAGCAGTACTTC. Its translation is CSVARGQDYEQYF.

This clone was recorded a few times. CDR3 residues: CAISPRGTEAFF. The DNA of the CDR3 is TGTGCCATCAGTCCCAGGGGCACTGAAGCTTTCTTT. The V call is TRBV10-3, the J call TRBJ1-1; D might be TRBD1 (6 bases). The CDR3 is 12 residues long. The V and J ends lost 5 bases and 4 bases respectively, with 8 bases between them. Germline CDR1 and CDR2: ENHRY and SYGVKD.

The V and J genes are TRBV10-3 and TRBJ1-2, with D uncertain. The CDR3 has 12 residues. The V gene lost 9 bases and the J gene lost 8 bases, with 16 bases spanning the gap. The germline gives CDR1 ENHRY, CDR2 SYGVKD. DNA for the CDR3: TGTGCCATAGGATCGGGGAACGGGGGCTACACCTTC. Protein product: CAIGSGNGGYTF.

The CDR3 protein is CASSPREGAFGNTIYF. CDR3 coding DNA: TGTGCCAGCAGCCCCCGGGAGGGGGCATTTGGAAACACCATATATTTT. This chain links TRBV7-9 with TRBJ1-3; the match to TRBD1 covers 7 bases. This CDR3 spans 16 amino acids. Trimming cost V 5 bases and J 3 bases; bases outside gene matches: 10. Per the germline V gene, CDR1 is SEHNR and CDR2 is FQNEAQ (reference sequence).

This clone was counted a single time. CDR3 sequence reads: CASSPSGLAGESDTQYF. The CDR3 nucleotides are TGTGCCAGCAGTCCCTCAGGACTAGCGGGAGAATCAGATACGCAGTATTTT. The rearrangement uses TRBV28 and TRBJ2-3; TRBD2 matches at 13 bases. This CDR3 has 17 residues. The germline CDR1 and CDR2 sequences are MDHEN and SYDVKM. Germline trimming cut 5 bases from V and 4 bases from J; bases unmatched to any gene: 9.

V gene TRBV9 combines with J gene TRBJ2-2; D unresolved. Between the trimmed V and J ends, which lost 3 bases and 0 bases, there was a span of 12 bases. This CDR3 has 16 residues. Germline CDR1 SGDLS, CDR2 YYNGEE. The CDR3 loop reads CASSATPSANTGELFF. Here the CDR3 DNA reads TGTGCCAGCAGCGCAACCCCCTCCGCGAACACCGGGGAGCTGTTTTTT.

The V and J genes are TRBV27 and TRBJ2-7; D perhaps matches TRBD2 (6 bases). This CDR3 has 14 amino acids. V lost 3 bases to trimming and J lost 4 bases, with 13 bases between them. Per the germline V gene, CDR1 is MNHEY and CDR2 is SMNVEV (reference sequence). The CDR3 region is CASSFLSGSYEQYF. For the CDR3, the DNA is TGTGCCAGCAGTTTTTTGAGCGGGTCGTACGAGCAGTACTTC.

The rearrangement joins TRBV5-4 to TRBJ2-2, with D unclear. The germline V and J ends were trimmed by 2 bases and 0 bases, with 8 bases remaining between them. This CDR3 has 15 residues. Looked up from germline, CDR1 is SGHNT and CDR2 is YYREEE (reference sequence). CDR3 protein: CASSFLGTNTGELFF. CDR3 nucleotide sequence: TGTGCCAGCAGCTTCCTGGGGACGAACACCGGGGAGCTGTTTTTT. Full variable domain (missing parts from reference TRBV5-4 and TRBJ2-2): ETGVTQSPTHLIKTRGQQVTLRCSSQSGHNTVSWYQQALGQGPQFIFQYYREEENGRGNFPPRFSGLQFPNYSSELNVNALELDDSALYLCASSFLGTNTGELFFGEGSRLTVL.

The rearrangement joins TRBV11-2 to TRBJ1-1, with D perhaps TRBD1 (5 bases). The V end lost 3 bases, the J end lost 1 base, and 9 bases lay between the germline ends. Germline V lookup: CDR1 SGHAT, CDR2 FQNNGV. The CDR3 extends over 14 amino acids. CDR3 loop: CASSFEGRNTEAFF. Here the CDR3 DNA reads TGTGCCAGCAGCTTCGAGGGGAGGAACACTGAAGCTTTCTTT.

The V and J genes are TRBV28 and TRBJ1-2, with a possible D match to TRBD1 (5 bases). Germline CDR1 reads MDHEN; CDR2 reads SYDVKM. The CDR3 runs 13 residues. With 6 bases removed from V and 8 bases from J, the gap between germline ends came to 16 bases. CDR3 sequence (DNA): TGTGCCAGCAGGACCCAGGGTGATCGGGGCTACACCTTC. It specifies CASRTQGDRGYTF.

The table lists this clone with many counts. This CDR3 reads CASSFEGLDAYEQYF. The CDR3 nucleotides read TGCGCCAGCAGCTTCGAGGGACTAGACGCTTACGAGCAGTACTTC. This chain connects TRBV5-1 to TRBJ2-7; 8 positions agree with TRBD2. J lost 4 bases, V lost 2 bases, and 8 bases had no gene match. The germline V gene encodes CDR1 SGHRS and CDR2 YFSETQ. The CDR3 loop spans 15 amino acids.

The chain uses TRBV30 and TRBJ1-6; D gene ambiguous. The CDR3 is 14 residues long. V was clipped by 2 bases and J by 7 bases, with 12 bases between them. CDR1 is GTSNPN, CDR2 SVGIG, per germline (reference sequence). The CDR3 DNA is TGTGCCTGGAGTAACGGACGGCTAAATTCACCCCTCCACTTT. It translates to CAWSNGRLNSPLHF.